Reported below is one TCR beta chain. This PCR relied on a set of 60 Vbeta primers and 13 Jbeta primers. Clones were sequenced by immunoSEQ multiplex PCR, and TCRdb holds only the in-frame ones, with some missing. Among just over 95,000 clones, about four fifths were seen once, and the ten largest hold approximately 8.4%. This CDR3 spans 18 amino acids. CDR1 is SEHNR and CDR2 is FQNEAQ in the germline V gene (reference sequence). J gave up 2 bases and V 6 bases, and 13 bases lay outside the gene matches. The data belong to a study of cytomegalovirus exposure and HLA in healthy donors. The chain combines TRBV7-9 with TRBJ2-3; 11 positions match TRBD2. The sequence was collected from a human donor in good health. The sequencing sample was made of PBMCs. The CDR3 loop is CASRQGLAGRQNTDTQYF. DNA for the CDR3: TGTGCCAGCAGACAAGGACTAGCGGGTCGACAAAACACAGATACGCAGTATTTT.